The 13 T cell receptor beta chains in this list originate from one sample, sequenced in a study of blood T cells in healthy people across ages. The authors ran a second PCR of 7 to 11 cycles using a sample-barcoded 5' primer and a J-beta primer mix. Using its own MiXCR run on the 5' RACE reads, TCRdb lists one record per CDR3 protein. The sample consists of some 940,000 distinct CDR3 sequences, roughly 29% of them appearing once. The data also belong to a second study, concerning T cells of mothers and their children.

The sample consisted of blood. All receptors derive from a middle-aged woman in good health.

Note on this clonotype: A much larger clone differs by one base, so this may be a read error. The chain employs TRBV11-2 and TRBJ2-6; tentative D call: TRBD1 (5 bases). CDR1 and CDR2 from the germline V gene are SGHAT and FQNNGV. This CDR3 is 15 amino acids long. The CDR3 region has the DNA TGTGCCAGCAGCTCCTCCAACTCTGGGGCCAACGTCCGGACTTTC. The encoded protein is CASSSSNSGANVRTF.

The chain employs TRBV9 and TRBJ2-5, with 8 bases matching TRBD2. V lost 0 bases to trimming and J lost 5 bases; unmatched junction nucleotides: 6. The length of the CDR3 is 15 residues. Germline CDR1 SGDLS, CDR2 YYNGEE. The DNA for the CDR3 is TGTGCCAGCAGCGTAGATTATACGGGGGGGGAGACCCAGTACTTC. Its protein is CASSVDYTGGETQYF.

The V gene is TRBV7-2, the J gene TRBJ2-7; 7 bases map to TRBD1. The CDR3 spans 15 residues. Germline V gene lookup returns CDR1 SGHTA and CDR2 FQGNSA. Unmatched junction bases numbered 10, after V lost 5 bases and J lost 3 bases. Here the CDR3 reads CASSPRAGGGYEQYF. The CDR3 coding sequence is TGTGCCAGCAGCCCCCGGGCAGGGGGTGGCTACGAGCAGTACTTC.

This clonotype has ten or more counts. CDR3 residues: CASSLPDRGRYEQYF. The CDR3 coding sequence is TGTGCCAGCAGCCTCCCAGACAGGGGGCGGTACGAGCAGTACTTC. V usage is TRBV14 and J usage is TRBJ2-7, with 10 bases matching TRBD1. The CDR3 loop spans 15 amino acids. The ends lost 4 bases at V and 4 bases at J; junction bases unmatched: 7. Germline values: CDR1 SGHDN, CDR2 FVKESK. Looking up the rest from reference TRBV14 and TRBJ2-7 gives the full variable domain: EAGVTQFPSHSVIEKGQTVTLRCDPISGHDNLYWYRRVMGKEIKFLLHFVKESKQDESGMPNNRFLAERTGGTYSTLKVQPAELEDSGVYFCASSLPDRGRYEQYFGPGTRLTVT.

The chain is built from TRBV24-1 and TRBJ2-5, with D possibly being TRBD1 (6 bases). CDR3 length equals 16 residues. Trimming removed 1 base at V and 5 bases at J, with 16 bases between. Germline V lookup: CDR1 KGHDR, CDR2 SFDVKD. The CDR3, as DNA: TGTGCCACCAGTGATTTTCTACAGGGCGTGGGGGAGACCCAGTACTTC. Residues: CATSDFLQGVGETQYF.

This clonotype was counted a few times. The V gene is TRBV24-1, the J gene TRBJ2-5; 10 nucleotides agree with TRBD1. Trimming at V came to 0 bases and at J to 2 bases, leaving 2 bases not matched to a gene. Looked up from germline, CDR1 is KGHDR and CDR2 is SFDVKD. CDR3 size: 16 residues. This CDR3 is CATSDLGTGEQETQYF. In nucleotides, the CDR3 is TGTGCCACCAGTGATTTGGGGACAGGGGAACAAGAGACCCAGTACTTC.

This clonotype was recorded at least ten times. This rearrangement joins TRBV5-5 to TRBJ2-1; TRBD2 is a possible D gene (5 bases). Germline loops: CDR1 SGHKS, CDR2 YYEKEE (reference sequence). Between the trimmed V and J ends, which lost 4 bases and 0 bases, there was a span of 14 bases. This CDR3 comprises 16 residues. CDR3 in amino acids: CASSPGLRSSYNEQFF. The CDR3 DNA reads as TGTGCCAGCAGCCCCGGACTCAGGAGCTCCTACAATGAGCAGTTCTTC.

This clonotype was counted at least ten times. This sequence joins TRBV9 and TRBJ2-5; 10 bases are shared with TRBD2. CDR3 length: 13 residues. CDR1 and CDR2 from the germline V gene are SGDLS and YYNGEE. V gave up 4 bases and J gave up 5 bases; unmatched junction bases: 2. The chain's CDR3 is CASSSTSGETQYF. The DNA of the CDR3 is TGTGCCAGCAGCTCGACTAGCGGGGAGACCCAGTACTTC.

This clonotype was observed a few times. The chain recombines TRBV7-6 with TRBJ2-5, with D unclear. Matching the DNA end better, TRBJ2-7 makes the J call doubtful. CDR1 SGHVS and CDR2 FNYEAQ come from the germline V gene. This CDR3 region has 15 residues. CDR3: CASSLEGPRRYEQYF. DNA for the CDR3: TGTGCCAGCAGCTTAGAAGGTCCCAGGCGGTACGAGCAGTACTTC.

This clonotype was counted a few times. CDR3 in amino acids: CASTSGHEQFF. The CDR3 DNA reads TGTGCCAGCACCTCCGGGCATGAGCAGTTCTTC. The rearrangement links TRBV12-3 or TRBV12-4 to TRBJ2-1; no definite D call. V dropped 7 bases and J dropped 8 bases, with 9 bases sitting between them. This CDR3 contains 11 residues.

This sequence joins TRBV24-1 and TRBJ2-1, with TRBD2 identical over 16 bases. Per the germline V gene, CDR1 is KGHDR and CDR2 is SFDVKD. Trimming at V came to 4 bases and at J to 8 bases, leaving 10 bases not matched to a gene. The CDR3 has 18 amino acids. CDR3 residues: CATSEGTSGGALLDEQFF. The CDR3 DNA follows: TGTGCCACCAGTGAGGGGACTAGCGGGGGGGCTTTATTGGATGAGCAGTTCTTC.

Of note for this clonotype: At one end the junction does not follow the germline gene, possibly because of a read error. The rearrangement joins TRBV20-1 to TRBJ2-5; 8 bases match TRBD2. Germline V gives CDR1 DFQATT, CDR2 SNEGSKA (reference sequence). The CDR3 covers 16 residues. The CDR3 sequence is CGARDRGRGVHNEQYF. The CDR3 DNA sequence: TGCGGTGCTAGAGATCGTGGGCGGGGGGTCCACAATGAGCAGTACTTC.

Comment on this clonotype: The junction departs from germline at one end; a sequencing error may be responsible. Written as DNA, the CDR3 is TGCAGGGCTAGTGGACCCGGGACTAGCTACTATTTT. As protein: CRASGPGTSYYF. This chain joins TRBV20-1 and TRBJ2-3; 9 bases are a match to TRBD2. The germline gives CDR1 DFQATT, CDR2 SNEGSKA (reference sequence). The CDR3 spans 12 residues.